This T cell receptor (beta chain) was recorded in a study of OX40 agonist ivuxolimab in advanced cancers. General observations from the study: Clonal expansion from baseline to week 6 occurred in both CD4+ and CD8+ T cells. Clonal expansion among partial responders at 0.1-3.0 mg/kg ranked near the lowest.

Autoimmune disease history or systemic immunosuppression disqualified patients. The table came from immunoSEQ multiplex PCR; TCRdb's copy has only in-frame clones and leaves some out. Of around 26,000 clones listed, approximately 91% were seen once; the top ten hold roughly 22%. CDR3 size: 15 residues. Germline V gene lookup returns CDR1 MGHRA and CDR2 YSYEKL. V was pared by 1 base and J by 9 bases, with 1 base of the junction left unmatched. To note about this clone: As yet, its antigen is unknown.

The chain combines TRBV4-1 with TRBJ1-6; 12 nucleotides agree with TRBD1. Here the sequenced sample was CD4+ or CD8+ T cells sorted from blood, taken in a trial of the OX40 agonist ivuxolimab. This TCR derives from an adult with an advanced solid tumor such as melanoma, head and neck, liver or kidney cancer. The CDR3 loop reads CASSQGDRGRSPLHF. Written as DNA, the CDR3 is TGCGCCAGCAGCCAAGGGGACAGGGGGCGTTCACCCCTCCACTTT.